This T cell receptor beta chain was observed in a study of response to subunit inactivated influenza vaccine. Study-wide findings and caveats: Each seasonal influenza vaccination, the authors suggested, recruits few new T cells.

This clonotype was counted a few times. The antigen remains undetermined. TCRdb ran MiXCR on the RT-PCR reads and lists one entry per CDR3 protein. The sample carries over 800,000 distinct CDR3 sequences, 20% to 25% recorded once. The clonotype comes from a man aged 50 to 59 who received an inactivated influenza vaccine. Source: PBMCs from blood, taken around 5 days after vaccination.

In DNA form, the CDR3 reads TGTGCCAGCAGCGTCCTAACAGGGGACACAGATACGCAGTATTTT. This gives the protein CASSVLTGDTDTQYF. The chain employs TRBV9 and TRBJ2-3; 7 nucleotides line up with TRBD1. The CDR3 has 15 amino acids. Germline trimming cut 2 bases from V and 2 bases from J; bases unmatched to any gene: 5. The germline V gene encodes CDR1 SGDLS and CDR2 YYNGEE.